A selection of T cell receptor beta chains follows, all from one sample in a study of shared clonotypes between healthy human individuals. The assay was immunoSEQ multiplex PCR, and TCRdb's table has in-frame clones only and misses some. Here the sample spans roughly 500,000 clones, 81% being singletons. Sequences were obtained from PBMCs. Receptor source: a middle-aged woman in good health. Some clones in this sample may be carry-over from other donors' samples. The CDR3 runs from the conserved cysteine through the conserved F or W. Fields, in order: clone size, V gene, J gene, CDR3 length, D gene, CDR3 protein, CDR3 DNA. The D gene is left open where the match is weak. Rows give clone size only sometimes, using once, few, many, or a class for an expanded clone.

>-|TRBV5-1|TRBJ2-2|21|TRBD2
CASSGTSTSGSWGGYTGELFF
TGCGCCAGCAGCGGAACCTCGACTAGCGGGAGTTGGGGCGGCTACACCGGGGAGCTGTTTTTT
>-|TRBV30|TRBJ1-2|11|-
CAWDRNYGCTF
TGTGCCTGGGACAGGAACTATGGCTGCACCTTC
>-|TRBV28|TRBJ2-5|14|-
CASSRGLQFETQYF
TGTGCCAGCAGCAGGGGACTCCAATTCGAGACCCAGTACTTC
>-|TRBV10-3|TRBJ1-4|15|TRBD1
CAISDRTGDNEKLFF
TGTGCCATCAGTGACAGGACAGGGGATAATGAAAAACTGTTTTTT
>few|TRBV7-9|TRBJ1-5|14|-
CASSLGPGEQPQHF
TGTGCCAGCAGCTTGGGGCCGGGAGAACAGCCCCAGCATTTT
>-|TRBV7-3|TRBJ1-2|8|-
CAIYGYTF
TGTGCCATCTATGGCTACACCTTC
>-|TRBV7-9|TRBJ1-1|12|TRBD1
CASSLGQGSTFF
TGTGCCAGCAGCTTAGGACAGGGATCGACTTTCTTT
>once|TRBV28|TRBJ1-5|14|-
CASSFLGVGQPQHF
TGTGCCAGCAGTTTCTTGGGGGTAGGGCAGCCCCAGCATTTT
>-|TRBV21-1|TRBJ1-1|15|-
CASSPRAPVDTEAFF
TGTGCCAGCAGCCCCAGGGCCCCGGTAGACACTGAAGCTTTCTTT
>-|TRBV5-8|TRBJ2-3|12|-
CASSLYSDTQYF
TGTGCCAGCAGCTTGTATTCAGATACGCAGTATTTT
>-|TRBV5-1|TRBJ2-1|16|TRBD2
CASSFGGASGSVEQFF
TGCGCCAGCAGCTTTGGTGGGGCTAGCGGGAGTGTTGAGCAGTTCTTC
>-|TRBV27|TRBJ1-3|13|-
CASAPLGGNTIYF
TGTGCCAGCGCCCCCCTTGGGGGAAACACCATATATTTT
>-|TRBV27|TRBJ2-2|16|-
CASSLSSIANTGELFF
TGTGCCAGCAGTTTATCTAGTATCGCGAACACCGGGGAGCTGTTTTTT
>-|TRBV7-2|TRBJ2-5|15|TRBD2
CASSSTGGTWETQYF
TGTGCCAGCAGCTCCACGGGGGGAACCTGGGAGACCCAGTACTTC
>-|TRBV15|TRBJ2-1|12|-
CATSRGNFEQFF
TGTGCCACCAGCAGAGGAAACTTTGAGCAGTTCTTC
>-|TRBV4-3|TRBJ2-3|13|-
CASSQDSRDTQYF
TGCGCCAGCAGCCAAGATAGTCGAGATACGCAGTATTTT
>once|TRBV2|TRBJ2-3|15|TRBD2
CASRDRLAGADTQYF
TGTGCCAGCAGAGACCGACTAGCGGGGGCAGATACGCAGTATTTT
>-|TRBV4-1|TRBJ2-7|15|-
CASSQGAGSGYEQYF
TGCGCCAGCAGCCAAGGAGCCGGGAGTGGTTACGAGCAGTACTTC
>-|TRBV19|TRBJ2-7|14|-
CASSVGSARNEQYF
TGTGCCAGTAGTGTCGGGAGCGCTCGTAACGAGCAGTACTTC
>-|TRBV30|TRBJ2-1|16|-
CAWSVTPNTPYNEQFF
TGTGCCTGGAGTGTAACACCGAACACCCCCTACAATGAGCAGTTCTTC
>-|TRBV18|TRBJ1-2|15|-
CASSRRGSNNYGYTF
TGTGCCAGCTCCCGCCGGGGCTCAAATAACTATGGCTACACCTTC
>many|TRBV19|TRBJ2-7|15|TRBD2
CASRARAGGFYEQYF
TGTGCCAGTAGGGCAAGAGCGGGAGGTTTCTACGAGCAGTACTTC
>-|TRBV29-1|TRBJ2-7|13|TRBD2
CSVEGTSGSSQYF
TGCAGCGTCGAAGGGACTAGCGGGAGTTCGCAGTACTTC
>-|TRBV7-2|TRBJ2-3|16|TRBD2
CASSRQGLAGADTQYF
TGTGCCAGCAGCCGACAGGGACTAGCGGGCGCAGATACGCAGTATTTT
>-|TRBV18|TRBJ1-4|14|-
CASSPPGGLEKLFF
TGTGCCAGCTCACCACCGGGCGGGCTTGAAAAACTGTTTTTT
>-|TRBV28|TRBJ1-3|15|-
CASSLFLGGGNTIYF
TGTGCCAGCAGTTTATTCTTGGGTGGTGGAAACACCATATATTTT
>-|TRBV28|TRBJ1-5|15|-
CASSLLDGSNQPQHF
TGTGCCAGCAGTTTACTGGACGGTAGCAATCAGCCCCAGCATTTT
>many|TRBV18|TRBJ2-7|13|TRBD1
CASSPGQGAEQYF
TGTGCCAGCTCACCGGGACAGGGTGCCGAGCAGTACTTC
>-|TRBV2|TRBJ1-2|15|-
CASRRERDLNYGYTF
TGTGCCAGCAGGCGGGAGAGGGACCTTAACTATGGCTACACCTTC
>-|TRBV7-2|TRBJ2-7|12|-
CASSLPDREQYF
TGTGCCAGCAGCTTACCCGACAGGGAGCAGTACTTC
>many|TRBV28|TRBJ2-1|12|-
CASSEQYNEQFF
TGTGCCAGCAGCGAGCAGTACAATGAGCAGTTCTTC
>-|TRBV4-3|TRBJ2-7|16|-
CASSQDVRLAGYEQYF
TGCGCCAGCAGCCAAGATGTCCGGTTGGCTGGGTACGAGCAGTACTTC